Reported below is one TCR beta chain. Its antigen is currently unknown. Naive CD8+ T cells had a CD45RO-CCR7+CD27+CD95- phenotype. These data come from a study of CXCR3-negative and CXCR3-positive naive CD8 T cells. Study-level results: Researchers reported similar TRBV-TRBJ usage in naive CXCR3-negative and CXCR3-positive cells, though memory differed.

UMI-labeled TRB cDNA libraries were prepared by 5' RACE. Using the 5' RACE reads, TCRdb records one entry per CDR3 protein without DNA. The table counts 84,000 or so distinct CDR3 sequences; roughly 1.6% lies in the top ten. From germline, CDR1 is SGHRS and CDR2 YFSETQ. This CDR3 has 16 residues. The TCR sequence derives from a human donor in good health. Some clones in this sample may be carry-over from other donors' samples. Input material: naive CXCR3- CD8+ T cells from blood. As to subset: CD45RO-CCR7+CD27+CD95- naive CD8+ T cells lacking CXCR3 (TNR3-). The chain uses TRBV5-1 and TRBJ1-1; the TRBD1 assignment by TCRdb is unverifiable without DNA. The CDR3 loop is CASSKGQGAWDTEAFF.